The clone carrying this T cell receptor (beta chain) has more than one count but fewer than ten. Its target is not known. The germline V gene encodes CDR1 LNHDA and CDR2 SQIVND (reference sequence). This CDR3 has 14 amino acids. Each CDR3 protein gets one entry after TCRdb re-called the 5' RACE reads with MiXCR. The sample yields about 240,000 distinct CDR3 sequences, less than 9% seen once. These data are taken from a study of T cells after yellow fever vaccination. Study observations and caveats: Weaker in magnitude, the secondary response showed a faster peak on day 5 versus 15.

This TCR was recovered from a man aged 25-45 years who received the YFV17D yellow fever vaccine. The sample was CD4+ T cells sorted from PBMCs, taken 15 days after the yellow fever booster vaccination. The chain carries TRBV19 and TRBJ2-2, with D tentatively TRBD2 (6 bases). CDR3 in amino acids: CATRAPTNTGELFF. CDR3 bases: TGTGCGACTAGAGCCCCCACGAACACCGGGGAGCTGTTTTTT. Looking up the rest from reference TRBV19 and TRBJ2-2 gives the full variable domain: DGGITQSPKYLFRKEGQNVTLSCEQNLNHDAMYWYRQDPGQGLRLIYYSQIVNDFQKGDIAEGYSVSREKKESFPLTVTSAQKNPTAFYLCATRAPTNTGELFFGEGSRLTVL.